This T cell receptor (beta chain) was documented in a study of blood T cells in healthy people across ages (dated by TCRdb to the mid-2010s). General notes on the study: In model experiments, template switching captured about one uniquely barcoded TCR beta cDNA molecule for every two T cells. Two additional independent replicas of 1 million unique cDNA reads from the same blood draw were analyzed for two donors (one aged 18 to 30 and one aged 80 or older). Four age groups were formed from the donors: young (average approximately 16 years), middle-aged (less than 40), aged (over 55) and long-lived (around 80). To track age-related changes in TCR beta repertoire diversity, the study relied on deep sequencing normalized with unique cDNA molecular identifiers.

As for this clonotype: The specificity of this receptor is unknown. Per-nucleotide qualities are absent, and no much larger clonotype sits a single base away.

Systemically healthy Caucasian individuals from Russia, 35 to 50 in total and aged roughly 6 to 95 years, were included as donors. Each donor gave about 9.7 milliliters of peripheral blood, drawn into EDTA-treated Vacutainer tubes. PBMCs were isolated by Ficoll-Paque density-gradient centrifugation, with at least 7 million obtained per sample. Total RNA was extracted from PBMCs with Trizol reagent, with at least 6 micrograms obtained per sample. Naive CD45RAhigh/CD27high T cell percentages were measured by flow cytometry on a PBMC aliquot from every donor. The method was 5' RACE. The instrument given in TCRdb is Illumina HiSeq 2500. A second PCR of about 6 to 11 cycles was run with a J-beta primer mix and a sample-barcoded 5' primer. A unique molecular identifier was introduced onto each TCR beta cDNA molecule by a template-switch 5' adaptor carrying 12 random nucleotides. At least 3 million CDR3-containing paired-end reads were obtained from each sample. The Mint cDNA synthesis kit, primed by a TRBC-specific oligonucleotide, was used to synthesize first-strand cDNA from all RNA. After uracil-DNA glycosylase treatment, a first 18-cycle PCR used universal primers M1SS and BC2_uni_R on all cDNA. The paper's processing steps were these. Each sample was normalized by randomly selecting 1 million high-quality reads, each carrying a distinct molecular identifier. Instead of being binned into consensus sequences, reads that shared molecular identifiers were thrown out. MiTCR, set to a Q25 quality threshold and the strictest error-elimination algorithm, was used for CDR3 identification, clonotype clustering and error correction. A nonparametric unseen species model with Euler transformation was used to estimate a lower bound on total TCR beta diversity. The public reads were quality trimmed at Q25 with fastp and then assembled into clones with MiXCR by TCRdb, keeping productive beta chains. Duplicate CDR3 protein sequences are folded into a single record with the most common DNA and genes. TCRdb's processing, not the authors' own work, is the source of the V and J calls. The sample table lists 550,000 to 650,000 distinct CDR3 sequences, about 27% of them with a count of one. Roughly 3.5% of the sample belongs to the ten largest clones.

The investigation overall reported the following: Because the CMV infection status of the donors was unknown, age-related changes in expanded clonotypes may potentially have been confounded. Compared with the aged group, the long-lived group had more naive CD4+ T cells, fewer expanded clones and increased TCR diversity, a pattern suggesting age selection. Estimates of total diversity from one million sequenced T cells were regarded as lower bounds and underestimates. There was a strong correlation between observed TCR beta diversity and the percentage of naive T cells measured by flow cytometry. As age increased, observed TCR beta diversity per million T cells dropped in a roughly linear way, and a significant reduction was already evident by age roughly 40. Because profiling used bulk unsorted PBMCs, naive and antigen-experienced compartments could not be compared conclusively.

V is trimmed back by 0 bases and J by 6 bases, and the junction contains 8 bases that no gene match accounts for. Inclusive of the bounding cysteine and phenylalanine, the CDR3 is 16 residues long. Here the CDR3 DNA is all that survives: 48 bases in frame from base 1. Sequences MNHEY (CDR1) and SVGAGI (CDR2) are obtained from the germline V gene. A further study also used this sample, focusing on T cells of mothers and their children. The second study, in turn, reports: Nine systemically healthy Caucasian individuals served as donors, namely three mothers together with their six children. cDNA synthesis used all of the extracted RNA, with approximately 1.6 ug of RNA in each 15 ul reaction. Sample barcodes and 2-4 random nucleotides were added via the M1S primer in the second PCR. More than 8 million TCR beta CDR3 reads were obtained from each mother, and some 3.3 million reads were obtained from each child. Thymic selection shapes the output of TCR recombination in a similar way in related and unrelated pairs, and inherited differences have a minor effect. Normalized repertoire overlap was always found to be slightly, but never significantly, higher in related mother-child pairs than in unrelated mother-child pairs. No persistent microchimeric T cell clones were detected, at a sensitivity of roughly 93 clones per million clonotypes. Deep NGS was used in the study to compare the TCR beta repertoires of mothers and children and to look for features that separate related mother-child pairs from unrelated individuals. On average, the children were around 11 +/- 4 years old, while the mothers were roughly 36 +/- 4 years old. After adapter ligation was performed with NEBNext reagents, the libraries were sequenced on an Illumina HiSeq 2000 with 100+100 nt paired-end reads. To prevent cross-contamination, the mother and child libraries were prepared one month apart and sequenced in separate runs. For each donor, between roughly 450,000 and 2,300,000 distinct TCR beta clonotypes were identified. Naive TCR beta clonotypes were estimated from low-frequency clonotypes matched to each donor's FACS-determined naive share, without sorting.

In this chain, TRBV6-5 is recombined with TRBJ2-3, and 8 junctional nucleotides match TRBD1. This TCR came from a boy between 2 and 10 years old in good health. Specimen: blood. This receptor carries the CDR3 CASSYSRTGRSDTQYF. The DNA sequence is TGTGCCAGCAGTTACTCTCGGACAGGGAGGTCGGATACGCAGTATTTT.